Following are 23 T cell receptor beta chains from one sample sequenced in a study of human T cells and chemical hapten exposure. Time point here: patch test 1, 2 weeks after DPC sensitization. Treatment described: therapeutic diphenylcyclopropenone sensitization with weekly scalp DPC. TCRdb re-derived calls from the RACE reads in MiXCR, one entry per CDR3 protein. Counted here are around 340,000 distinct CDR3 sequences, approximately 6.3% occurring once; the ten biggest clones make up more than 7%. Sequenced material: whole blood, taken in connection with sensitization to the hapten diphenylcyclopropenone (DPC). The receptors were gathered from a woman younger than 30 with alopecia areata. Some clones in this sample may be carry-over from other donors' samples.

This clonotype has only a few counts. The V gene is TRBV7-9, the J gene TRBJ2-6; D is ambiguous. Germline V gene lookup returns CDR1 SEHNR and CDR2 FQNEAQ (reference sequence). The CDR3 consists of 17 residues. V shed 2 bases and J shed 2 bases, with 13 bases lying between them. CDR3: CASSLTPSSPGANVLTF. CDR3 bases: TGTGCCAGCAGCTTAACCCCATCATCCCCTGGGGCCAACGTCCTGACTTTC.

This clonotype was observed a handful of times. V and J are TRBV5-1 and TRBJ2-7; D could derive from TRBD1 or TRBD2 (6 bases each). In germline, CDR1 is SGHRS, CDR2 YFSETQ. There are 14 residues in the CDR3. V was pared by 3 bases and J by 6 bases, with 16 bases between. The chain's CDR3 is CASSWGASSPEQYF. The CDR3 DNA reads as TGCGCCAGCAGCTGGGGGGCTAGCAGTCCCGAGCAGTACTTC.

The table lists this clonotype with many counts. The chain combines TRBV7-2 with TRBJ2-1; TRBD2 matches 10 bases. This CDR3 region has 16 residues. CDR1 is SGHTA, CDR2 FQGNSA, per germline. The V segment lost 5 bases and the J segment 5 bases; nucleotides outside the gene matches: 9. This CDR3 is CASSGQAGGPNNEQFF. CDR3 nucleotide sequence: TGTGCCAGCAGCGGACAAGCGGGGGGGCCGAACAATGAGCAGTTCTTC.

This rearrangement joins TRBV20-1 to TRBJ1-2, with 7 bases that match TRBD1. Per germline, CDR1 DFQATT and CDR2 SNEGSKA (reference sequence). The CDR3 is 15 amino acids. The V and J ends lost 4 bases and 1 base, in that order; junction bases with no gene match: 9. The CDR3 loop is CSAIHSDRDNYGYTF. The CDR3 DNA sequence: TGCAGTGCTATTCATTCCGACAGGGATAACTATGGCTACACCTTC.

This clonotype was seen ten or more times. V gene TRBV4-3 combines with J gene TRBJ2-5; the D gene is possibly TRBD1 (8 bases). The V gene's germline CDR1 is LGHNA and CDR2 YSLEER. The CDR3 is made up of 16 amino acids. Deletions cut 0 bases from V and 6 bases from J, with 17 bases between. CDR3 loop: CASSQDRTGGVKTQYF. The CDR3 DNA sequence: TGCGCCAGCAGCCAAGATCGAACAGGGGGGGTAAAGACCCAGTACTTC.

This clonotype was seen only a few times. This chain uses TRBV3-1 with TRBJ1-2; D not certain. CDR3 length equals 13 residues. The V and J ends lost 5 bases and 8 bases respectively, with 15 bases between them. CDR1 and CDR2 (germline): LGHDT, YNNKEL (reference sequence). CDR3 nucleotide sequence: TGTGCCAGCAGCTACCCTTTTCAACGGGGCTACACCTTC. Translation gives CASSYPFQRGYTF.

The gene calls are TRBV14 and TRBJ1-4; no reliable D call. The length of the CDR3 is 14 residues. Trimming shortened V by 4 bases and J by 1 base, and 7 bases separated the two germline ends. The germline CDR1 and CDR2 sequences are SGHDN and FVKESK. The DNA for the CDR3 is TGTGCCAGCAGCCTTAGCGGAACTAATGAAAAACTGTTTTTT. Amino acids: CASSLSGTNEKLFF.

The chain couples TRBV10-3 to TRBJ1-1; unclear D gene. This CDR3 spans 14 amino acids. Germline V gene data show CDR1 as ENHRY and CDR2 as SYGVKD. Trimming removed 3 bases at V and 5 bases at J, with 13 bases between. The CDR3 here is CAISERGWDTEAFF. The CDR3 nucleotides are TGTGCCATCAGTGAAAGAGGATGGGATACTGAAGCTTTCTTT.

CDR3 region: CASSGGLTDTQYF. The CDR3, as DNA: TGTGCCAGCAGTGGTGGACTCACAGATACGCAGTATTTT. The genes are TRBV2 and TRBJ2-3; a possible D gene is TRBD2 (5 bases). The V end was cut by 4 bases, the J end by 2 bases, with 7 bases between. Germline CDR1 is SNHLY and CDR2 is FYNNEI. The CDR3 extends over 13 amino acids.

As concerns this clonotype: Being one base from a much bigger clone, this may be a read error. The CDR3: CASNEPTGSYEQYF. The DNA for the CDR3 is TGTGCCAGCAATGAACCGACGGGCTCCTACGAGCAGTACTTC. The V gene is TRBV6-1, the J gene TRBJ2-7; D remains ambiguous. In germline, CDR1 is MNHNS, CDR2 SASEGT. There are 14 residues in the CDR3.

The chain is built from TRBV28 and TRBJ2-7, with D hard to call. Deletions cut 4 bases from V and 2 bases from J, with 15 bases between. CDR1 is MDHEN, CDR2 SYDVKM, per germline. This CDR3 region has 15 residues. The CDR3 DNA is TGTGCCAGCAGTTCCTATCCCGGGCCGCCCTACGAGCAGTACTTC. Protein sequence: CASSSYPGPPYEQYF.

The chain couples TRBV15 to TRBJ1-1; TRBD1 is a possible D gene (6 bases). V was cut by 4 bases and J by 5 bases, with 14 bases left in between. From germline, CDR1 is LNHNV and CDR2 YYDKDF (reference sequence). The length of the CDR3 is 14 residues. The CDR3 loop reads CATSIEGRGTEAFF. CDR3 sequence (DNA): TGTGCCACCAGCATCGAAGGGAGGGGGACTGAAGCTTTCTTT.

The chain uses TRBV23-1 and TRBJ2-3; weak D call: TRBD1 (6 bases). TRBV23-1 is recorded as an ORF, its role being uncertain. The CDR3 has 17 amino acids. The V gene lost 7 bases and the J gene lost 0 bases, with 20 bases spanning the gap. The DNA of the CDR3 is TGCGCCAGCAACGCGTCCCCCGGGACAACAAGCACAGATACGCAGTATTTT. It encodes CASNASPGTTSTDTQYF.

As for this clonotype: A much larger clone is a single base away; this may be a read error. The chain employs TRBV5-1 and TRBJ2-2; D is perhaps TRBD2 (6 bases). CDR3 length equals 15 residues. Germline CDR1 reads SGHRS; CDR2 reads YFSETQ. The CDR3 loop reads CASSFAGQDTVELFF. The CDR3 DNA is TGCGCCAGCAGCTTTGCGGGGCAGGACACCGTGGAGCTGTTTTTT.

Ten or more counts support this clonotype. The chain combines TRBV6-5 with TRBJ1-2; the match to TRBD1 covers 8 bases. Germline lookup yields CDR1 MNHEY and CDR2 SVGAGI. This CDR3 comprises 14 residues. V lost 5 bases to trimming and J lost 5 bases; unmatched junction nucleotides: 7. DNA of the CDR3: TGTGCCAGCAGTCGTGGGACAGGCGCTTATGGCTACACCTTC. Its protein product is CASSRGTGAYGYTF.

This clonotype showed up many times. In DNA, the CDR3 is TGCGCCAGCAGCTTGCACGACTCAAGGGCCGACGAGCAGTACTTC. Encoded protein: CASSLHDSRADEQYF. V is TRBV5-1 and J is TRBJ2-7; D gene unclear. There are 15 residues in the CDR3. Between the trimmed V and J ends, which lost 1 base and 5 bases, there was a span of 16 bases. Germline V gives CDR1 SGHRS, CDR2 YFSETQ.

This rearrangement joins TRBV27 to TRBJ1-5, with TRBD1 matching over 9 bases. Germline CDR1 is MNHEY and CDR2 is SMNVEV (reference sequence). The CDR3 consists of 14 residues. V lost 3 bases to trimming and J lost 11 bases; unmatched junction nucleotides: 8. The CDR3 loop is CASSFRQGGVAQHF. The CDR3 nucleotides read TGTGCCAGCAGTTTTCGACAGGGGGGGGTCGCCCAGCATTTT.

V gene TRBV5-1 combines with J gene TRBJ1-1; D gene uncertain. With 2 bases removed from V and 9 bases from J, the gap between germline ends came to 11 bases. Germline CDR1 and CDR2: SGHRS and YFSETQ. CDR3 length: 12 amino acids. This CDR3 reads CASSFGANQAFF. The CDR3 nucleotides are TGCGCCAGCAGCTTCGGAGCAAACCAAGCTTTCTTT.

Ten or more counts support this clonotype. This chain links TRBV12-3 or TRBV12-4 with TRBJ2-7, with D possibly being TRBD1 or TRBD2 (6 bases each). CDR3 length: 15 residues. Between the trimmed V and J ends, which lost 2 bases and 0 bases, there was a span of 11 bases. The CDR3 DNA follows: TGTGCCAGCAGTTTAAATGGGGGGCCCTCCTACGAGCAGTACTTC. It specifies CASSLNGGPSYEQYF.

V gene TRBV11-2 combines with J gene TRBJ1-2; weak D call: TRBD1 (6 bases). Germline V gene sequence: CDR1 SGHAT, CDR2 FQNNGV. This CDR3 comprises 15 residues. V lost 4 bases to trimming and J lost 4 bases, with 16 bases between them. The DNA of the CDR3 is TGTGCCAGCAGCTCGCCTGCCAGGGGAATCTATGGCTACACCTTC. Residues: CASSSPARGIYGYTF.

The V call is TRBV3-1, the J call TRBJ1-1, with 8 nucleotides matching TRBD1. Losses at the gene ends were 1 base for V and 4 bases for J; bases not matched to a gene: 5. This CDR3 has 15 residues. CDR1 and CDR2 (germline): LGHDT, YNNKEL (reference sequence). As DNA, the CDR3 is TGTGCCAGCAGCCAAGTGAGACAGGGGATCACTGAAGCTTTCTTT. Its protein product is CASSQVRQGITEAFF.

This clonotype was observed a handful of times. Mismatch with germline at one junction end may stem from a read error. The chain links TRBV5-6 to TRBJ1-5; weak D call: TRBD1 (6 bases). This CDR3 region has 14 residues. Germline V gene sequence: CDR1 SGHDT, CDR2 YYEEEE. CDR3 residues: CASSQGSWDQPQHF. The CDR3 nucleotides are TGTGCCAGCAGTCAGGGGAGCTGGGATCAACCCCAGCATTTT.

On this clonotype itself: Given a much more abundant clone one base away, this may be a read error. The missing conserved phenylalanine or tryptophan at the end of this CDR3 makes a read error likely. The chain links TRBV6-5 to TRBJ2-3; 7 nucleotides align to TRBD2. CDR1 is MNHEY and CDR2 is SVGAGI in the germline V gene. V shed 5 bases and J 9 bases; nucleotides not matched to a gene: 11. CDR3 length: 14 amino acids. The CDR3 sequence is CASSPRTSSVTQYL. Written as DNA, the CDR3 is TGTGCCAGCAGTCCAAGGACTAGTTCGGTAACGCAGTATCTT.